This T cell receptor beta chain was identified in a study of draining lymph node invasion in breast cancer (dated by TCRdb to about 2020). About the full investigation: In a separate targeted assay, bulk TCR-beta CDR3 sequencing compared sorted memory regulatory T cells and memory conventional CD4 T cells across breast cancer tissues. The separate targeted TCR sequencing covered lymph nodes from about 5 patients, with primary tumors sequenced for three of those patients. From each patient, matched non-invaded and tumor-invaded tumor-draining lymph nodes and the primary tumor were collected, and both Treg and Tconv subsets were profiled. Points the paper makes about the study in general: Shared TCRs between Treg and Tconv subsets were considered suggestive but not proof of common clonal origin. Some of the top 100 tumor clones were detected in invaded and non-invaded nodes, and this detection was taken to suggest recirculation between tumor and draining nodes. In the targeted TCR-seq data, Tregs appeared to be more clonally expanded than Tconvs in all tissues, and lower diversity was found for both subsets in tumor than in lymph nodes. Tracking the tumor top-100 clones was possible in just a couple of patients. Whether Treg conversion occurred in a given organ or whether converted Tregs recirculated between nodes and tumor could not be resolved from the data. Within each tissue, roughly 14-25% of Treg TCRs were also found among Tconvs, a result interpreted as suggesting peripheral Treg induction.

Memory regulatory T cells were isolated by sorting for CD4+ CD45RA- CD25high cells. T cells were pre-enriched with a Miltenyi Pan T Cell isolation kit before staining and sorting. Immunohistochemistry for estrogen receptor, progesterone receptor, HER2 and Ki-67 was used to characterize primary tumors. Within a few hours after surgery, fresh surgical tissue was processed by cutting the tissue into small fragments. The tissue fragments were enzymatically digested with Liberase TL plus DNase for more than 15 minutes and then passed through a 40-micrometer strainer. Sorting used a BD FACS Aria II with roughly 96-99% purity, after DAPI live/dead staining. Sorted cells were lysed in TCL buffer and RNA was purified with a Norgen Single Cell RNA purification kit including DNase treatment. As regards this clonotype: The antigen it binds to is not known. Per-base quality was not reported, and no clone a single base away is much larger than it.

The library was made by bulk RNA-seq. The sequencer listed for this sample is Illumina HiSeq 2500. On the study's bioinformatics: CDR3 sequences in the separate targeted TCR-seq dataset were extracted from raw reads and quantified using MiXCR version 2.1.5 with default parameters. The separate targeted TCR-seq dataset defined each TCR-beta clone by its combination of V gene, J gene and CDR3 sequence. For the separate targeted TCR-seq dataset, clones with fewer than three counts were filtered out, after which only the 90% most strongly expressed clones in each sample were kept. The separate targeted TCR-seq dataset calculated Treg-Tconv overlap for each tissue as the number of shared clones divided by the total number of Treg clones, multiplied by 100. TCRdb cleaned the public reads at Q25 with fastp, built clones with MiXCR and kept in-frame beta chains. Each entry merges the rows of one CDR3 protein and shows their most common DNA and genes. The authors' filters were not applied to this entry. Here the sample has about 320 distinct CDR3 sequences; more than 20% occur a single time. Of the sample, around 20% is held by the ten largest clones.

Reading the germline V gene gives CDR1 MGHDK and CDR2 SYGVNS. The CDR3 goes from the cysteine to the phenylalanine over 13 residues. Just the 39-base CDR3 DNA is kept, in frame starting at base 1. The trim is 8 bases for V and 4 bases for J, with a gap of 11 bases between the germline ends. Rearrangement joined TRBV25-1 to TRBJ2-2, with no confidently assigned D gene. The TCR comes from a female donor with luminal breast cancer. Sequenced sample: sorted memory Tregs from the tumor. The cell subset or site label, as the study defines it: CD45RA-negative sorted CD4+ T cells (memory Tconv or effector/memory Treg). The CDR3 amino acid sequence is: CASREMGTGELFF. The DNA sequence follows: TGTGCCAGCCGAGAGATGGGCACCGGGGAGCTGTTTTTT.